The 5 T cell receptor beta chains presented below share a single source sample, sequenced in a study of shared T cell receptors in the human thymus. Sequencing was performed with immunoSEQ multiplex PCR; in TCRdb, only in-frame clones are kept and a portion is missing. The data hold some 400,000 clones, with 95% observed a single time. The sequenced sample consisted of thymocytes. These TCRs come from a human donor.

CDR3 sequence (DNA): TGTGCCAGCAGTTACTCGAGGAACACTGAAGCTTTCTTT. Amino acid sequence: CASSYSRNTEAFF. J is TRBJ1-1 and V is TRBV6-6; no clear D gene. The V and J ends lost 0 bases and 1 base respectively, with 3 bases between them. The CDR3 contains 13 residues. The germline CDR1 and CDR2 sequences are MNHNY and SVGAGI (reference sequence).

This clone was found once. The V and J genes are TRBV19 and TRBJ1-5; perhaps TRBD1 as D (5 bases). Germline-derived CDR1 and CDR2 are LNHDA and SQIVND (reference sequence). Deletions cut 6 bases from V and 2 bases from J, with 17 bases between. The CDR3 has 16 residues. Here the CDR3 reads CASRPATGARNQPQHF. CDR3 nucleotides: TGTGCCAGTAGGCCAGCCACCGGGGCCCGCAATCAGCCCCAGCATTTT.

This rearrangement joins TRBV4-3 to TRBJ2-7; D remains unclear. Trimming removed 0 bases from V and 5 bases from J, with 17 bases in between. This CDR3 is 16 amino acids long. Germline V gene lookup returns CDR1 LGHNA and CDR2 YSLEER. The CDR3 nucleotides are TGCGCCAGCAGCCAAGATAGTGGATCACAAGGAAACGAGCAGTACTTC. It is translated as CASSQDSGSQGNEQYF.

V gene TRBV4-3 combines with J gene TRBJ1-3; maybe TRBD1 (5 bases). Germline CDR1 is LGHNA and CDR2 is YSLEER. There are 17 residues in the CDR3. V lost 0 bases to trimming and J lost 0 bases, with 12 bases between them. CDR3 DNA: TGCGCCAGCAGCCAAGATAGGACACCGAGCTCTGGAAACACCATATATTTT. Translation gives CASSQDRTPSSGNTIYF.

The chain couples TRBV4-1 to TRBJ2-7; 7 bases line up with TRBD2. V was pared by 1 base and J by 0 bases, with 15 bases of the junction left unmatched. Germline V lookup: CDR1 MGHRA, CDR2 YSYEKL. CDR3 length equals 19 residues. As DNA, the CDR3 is TGCGCCAGCAGCCAAGTATGCAGCGGGGTGATCCCAAACTCCTACGAGCAGTACTTC. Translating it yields CASSQVCSGVIPNSYEQYF.